This is a list of T cell receptor beta chains from one sample in a study of human T cells and chemical hapten exposure. TCRdb analysed the RACE reads with MiXCR anew, one entry per CDR3 protein. This sample has approximately 97,000 distinct CDR3 sequences, with 27% found just once. Sequenced here: whole blood, sampled in connection with sensitization to the hapten diphenylcyclopropenone (DPC). The receptor set was obtained from a man aged 35-49 years with alopecia areata. Some clones in this sample may be carry-over from other donors' samples. Both conserved end residues are part of each CDR3. The order of the fields is V gene, J gene, clone size, CDR3 length, CDR3 protein. Clone size is given for some rows only: seen once, a few or many times, or a class if the clone is expanded.

v_call: TRBV7-3; j_call: TRBJ2-5; clone_size: NA; cdr3_length: 14; cdr3_aa: CASSLTAWSETQYF
v_call: TRBV5-6; j_call: TRBJ2-7; clone_size: NA; cdr3_length: 13; cdr3_aa: CATPSAGAYEQYF
v_call: TRBV28; j_call: TRBJ2-3; clone_size: once; cdr3_length: 14; cdr3_aa: CASSSRLATDTQYF
v_call: TRBV4-2; j_call: TRBJ1-4; clone_size: few; cdr3_length: 16; cdr3_aa: CASSQVFRRDNEKLFF
v_call: TRBV3-1; j_call: TRBJ2-3; clone_size: few; cdr3_length: 16; cdr3_aa: CASSPLAGSVSDTQYF
v_call: TRBV5-1; j_call: TRBJ2-3; clone_size: few; cdr3_length: 13; cdr3_aa: CASNRGVEDTQYF
v_call: TRBV20-1; j_call: TRBJ2-4; clone_size: NA; cdr3_length: 13; cdr3_aa: CSAVGRAANIQYF
v_call: TRBV6-5; j_call: TRBJ2-5; clone_size: NA; cdr3_length: 14; cdr3_aa: CASSYFQGGETQYF
v_call: TRBV20-1; j_call: TRBJ2-1; clone_size: few; cdr3_length: 13; cdr3_aa: CSARDPSRGLGVF
v_call: TRBV28; j_call: TRBJ1-5; clone_size: few; cdr3_length: 16; cdr3_aa: CASSFGRIYSNQPQHF
v_call: TRBV19; j_call: TRBJ2-1; clone_size: NA; cdr3_length: 13; cdr3_aa: CASRRGGLNEQFF
v_call: TRBV6-5; j_call: TRBJ2-5; clone_size: NA; cdr3_length: 13; cdr3_aa: CASSSTDQETQYF
v_call: TRBV28; j_call: TRBJ1-5; clone_size: NA; cdr3_length: 17; cdr3_aa: CASSLLQGRGSNQPQHF
v_call: TRBV11-2; j_call: TRBJ2-5; clone_size: few; cdr3_length: 14; cdr3_aa: CASSLGLPQETQYF
v_call: TRBV6-2/TRBV6-3; j_call: TRBJ2-3; clone_size: NA; cdr3_length: 15; cdr3_aa: CASSPGLASTDTQYF
v_call: TRBV15; j_call: TRBJ2-4; clone_size: few; cdr3_length: 14; cdr3_aa: CATSGETSRSIQYF
v_call: TRBV30; j_call: TRBJ2-1; clone_size: NA; cdr3_length: 14; cdr3_aa: CAWSVQLRRNEQFF
v_call: TRBV5-6; j_call: TRBJ1-1; clone_size: NA; cdr3_length: 14; cdr3_aa: CASSWGPVNTEAFF
v_call: TRBV6-6; j_call: TRBJ2-7; clone_size: NA; cdr3_length: 16; cdr3_aa: CASSLGQGARAYEQYF
v_call: TRBV7-2; j_call: TRBJ2-3; clone_size: NA; cdr3_length: 18; cdr3_aa: CASSSGLARWRFTDTQYF
v_call: TRBV6-2/TRBV6-3; j_call: TRBJ2-1; clone_size: NA; cdr3_length: 15; cdr3_aa: CASRQRPSGYNEQFF
v_call: TRBV5-6; j_call: TRBJ2-5; clone_size: NA; cdr3_length: 11; cdr3_aa: CASSFMETQYF
v_call: TRBV29-1; j_call: TRBJ2-1; clone_size: many; cdr3_length: 16; cdr3_aa: CSVEDSGRGSYNEQFF
v_call: TRBV28; j_call: TRBJ1-5; clone_size: NA; cdr3_length: 14; cdr3_aa: CASSNRGGNQPQHF